These 11 T cell receptor beta chains originate from one sample sequenced in a study of CD4 T cells in relation to SARS-CoV-2 and coronaviruses. Before the COVID-19 pandemic, during about 2011-2019, CD4+ T cells were taken from unexposed donors. After ten to eleven days of culture, CD4+ T cells were isolated. Clones were sequenced by immunoSEQ multiplex PCR, and TCRdb holds only the in-frame ones, with some missing. This table has about 26,000 clones, around 80% appearing once. Their cognate antigens are unknown. Sequencing was performed on CD4+ T cells from PBMCs, cultured in vitro. These receptors originate from a human donor in good health.

The CDR3 protein is CASSLSSFADTQYF. The CDR3 bases are TGCGCCAGCAGCTTGTCCAGCTTCGCAGATACGCAGTATTTT. This sequence joins TRBV5-1 and TRBJ2-3; no firm D call. Germline V gives CDR1 SGHRS, CDR2 YFSETQ. Trimming removed 1 base from V and 4 bases from J, with 10 bases in between. The CDR3 spans 14 residues.

The chain joins TRBV28 to TRBJ1-2; no firm D call. Germline V CDR1 and CDR2: MDHEN, SYDVKM. Trimming took 2 bases from V and 4 from J, leaving 8 bases between them. The CDR3 is 13 amino acids. The CDR3 DNA reads TGTGCCAGCAGTTTAGTACAAACCTATGGCTACACCTTC. Its protein is CASSLVQTYGYTF.

CDR3 in amino acids: CASSSAGGWAPSYEQYF. CDR3 coding DNA: TGTGCCAGCAGCTCAGCGGGAGGATGGGCCCCCTCCTACGAGCAGTACTTC. The chain uses TRBV11-1 and TRBJ2-7; 9 bases line up with TRBD2. The CDR3 runs to 17 residues. J was trimmed by 0 bases and V by 4 bases; bases with no gene match: 10. Germline V gene data show CDR1 as SGHAT and CDR2 as FQDESV (reference sequence). Full variable domain (outside the CDR3, taken from reference TRBV11-1 and TRBJ2-7): EAEVAQSPRYKITEKSQAVAFWCDPISGHATLYWYRQILGQGPELLVQFQDESVVDDSQLPKDRFSAERLKGVDSTLKIQPAELGDSAMYLCASSSAGGWAPSYEQYFGPGTRLTVT.

The chain is built from TRBV29-1 and TRBJ2-3, with D possibly TRBD2 on 6 matching bases. This CDR3 is 14 amino acids long. V lost 5 bases and J lost 3, with 15 bases in between. Looked up from germline, CDR1 is SQVTM and CDR2 is ANQGSEA. The CDR3 loop is CSVRVGLATDTQYF. As DNA, the CDR3 is TGCAGCGTTAGGGTGGGACTTGCGACAGATACGCAGTATTTT.

The chain combines TRBV14 with TRBJ2-2; D may be TRBD2 (5 bases). Trimming cost V 5 bases and J 2 bases, with 15 bases left between them. Germline CDR1 and CDR2: SGHDN and FVKESK. The CDR3 has 16 amino acids. The CDR3 here is CASSAARGRNTGELFF. The CDR3 DNA is TGTGCCAGCAGCGCCGCGAGAGGGCGAAACACCGGGGAGCTGTTTTTT.

The rearrangement uses TRBV28 and TRBJ1-2; D unresolved. The V end lost 6 bases, the J end lost 8 bases, and 10 bases lay between the germline ends. Germline loops: CDR1 MDHEN, CDR2 SYDVKM. The CDR3 has 11 residues. The CDR3 sequence: CASRVDLGYTF. In DNA form, the CDR3 reads TGTGCCAGCAGGGTGGACTTAGGCTACACCTTC.

The chain combines TRBV19 with TRBJ1-4, with D possibly being TRBD1 (6 bases). V was cut by 5 bases and J by 3 bases, with 19 bases left in between. The CDR3 length is 17 residues. Germline CDR1 and CDR2: LNHDA and SQIVND (reference sequence). The CDR3 DNA sequence: TGTGCCAGTAGTCCCGGGCGGGGGGGCACTTCTAATGAAAAACTGTTTTTT. This sequence encodes CASSPGRGGTSNEKLFF.

This clone was counted a single time. This chain joins TRBV4-2 and TRBJ1-2, with unresolved D. Looked up from germline, CDR1 is LGHNA and CDR2 is YNFKEQ. V lost 3 bases and J 3 bases, leaving 2 bases between the germline ends. CDR3 length: 11 amino acids. The CDR3 is CASSQDYGYTF. The CDR3 DNA follows: TGTGCCAGCAGCCAGGACTATGGCTACACCTTC.

J is TRBJ2-6 and V is TRBV5-1; no clear D gene. V was pared by 4 bases and J by 4 bases, with 3 bases between. The V gene's germline CDR1 is SGHRS and CDR2 YFSETQ. This CDR3 is built from 12 residues. The CDR3 nucleotides are TGCGCCAGCAGCCTCGGGGCCAACGTCCTGACTTTC. Translation: CASSLGANVLTF.

This clone is a singleton in its sample. The rearrangement links TRBV5-1 to TRBJ2-5; D uncertain. Germline CDR1 and CDR2: SGHRS and YFSETQ. CDR3 length: 14 amino acids. Deletions cut 0 bases from V and 1 base from J, with 7 bases between. For the CDR3, the DNA is TGCGCCAGCAGCTTGGGCTCGATCCAAGAGACCCAGTACTTC. Translated, it gives CASSLGSIQETQYF.

The rearrangement joins TRBV7-8 to TRBJ2-3, with 8 bases matching TRBD2. This CDR3 is 17 amino acids long. Looked up from germline, CDR1 is SGHVS and CDR2 is FQNEAQ. V lost 5 bases and J lost 3; bases outside the gene matches: 13. Written as DNA, the CDR3 is TGTGCCAGCAGCCCTTCACTAGCGGAGGGGATGACAGATACGCAGTATTTT. Translation: CASSPSLAEGMTDTQYF. Full variable domain (missing parts from reference TRBV7-8 and TRBJ2-3): GAGVSQSPRYKVAKRGQDVALRCDPISGHVSLFWYQQALGQGPEFLTYFQNEAQLDKSGLPSDRFFAERPEGSVSTLKIQRTQQEDSAVYLCASSPSLAEGMTDTQYFGPGTRLTVL.